The entry that follows covers one T cell receptor beta chain sequence. TCRdb keeps only in-frame clones here, not all; method: immunoSEQ multiplex PCR. Among around 4,000 clones listed, just under 75% were seen once. This sample stems from a study of chemoradiotherapy in HPV16-positive cancers. Germline V gene data show CDR1 as ENHRY and CDR2 as SYGVKD. V lost 6 bases, J lost 6 bases, and 7 bases stayed unmatched. The CDR3 runs 14 residues. The sequences come from tumor tissue, collected from a patient who underwent chemoradiotherapy. The chain is built from TRBV10-3 and TRBJ2-1; 8 nucleotides align to TRBD1. The TCR was taken from a human donor with HPV-associated anogenital cancer. The DNA of the CDR3 is TGTGCCATCAGGGCGGACAGGGCAGGCAATGAGCAGTTCTTC. This gives the protein CAIRADRAGNEQFF.